This T cell receptor beta chain was observed in a study of T cells in Graves' hyperthyroidism and ophthalmopathy. Study as a whole: Peripheral blood draws took place at initial diagnosis, ahead of any treatment.

What was amplified from RNA transcripts were TCR beta CDR3 regions. Carried out on the TCR CDR3, a first-round RT-PCR used the HTBI primer set. TCRdb processed the multiplex PCR reads anew with MiXCR; each CDR3 protein has one entry. Among some 200,000 distinct CDR3 sequences listed, roughly a sixth were seen once. Hyperthyroidism of Graves' type that showed no ophthalmopathy progression within 18 months was stable. Recently diagnosed hyperthyroidism of less than 2 months' duration affected patients aged 18 to 65. Diagnostic decisions used clinical symptoms, serum thyroxine and TRAb, thyroid ultrasound and orbital computed tomography. V lost 5 bases to trimming and J lost 0 bases; unmatched junction nucleotides: 7. The CDR3 has 16 residues. Germline assignment: CDR1 SGHAT and CDR2 FQNNGV. This clonotype was found many times.

This clonotype was obtained from a man between 50 and 59 years old with Graves' hyperthyroidism. The chain has TRBV11-2 and TRBJ2-5; TRBD2 aligns across 9 bases. Sample: blood. The CDR3 reads CASSPRTSDHQETQYF. The CDR3 DNA is TGTGCCAGCAGCCCCCGGACTAGCGATCACCAAGAGACCCAGTACTTC.